The 26 T cell receptor gamma chains reported below all come from one sample, sequenced in a study of γδ T cells in repeated Plasmodium falciparum infection (dated by TCRdb to the early 2020s). The protocol used for the library was multiplex PCR. The sequencer was an Illumina MiSeq. After TCRdb called clones again from the public reads with CATT, rows with identical DNA were merged. For this sample the table gives roughly 15,000 gamma-chain clones, of which 1.6% were detected only once. Of the sample, 25% to 30% is held by the ten largest clones. Vgamma9/Vdelta2+ and Vdelta2-negative gammadelta T cell populations were flow-sorted from peripheral blood mononuclear cells for bulk TCR repertoire analysis. The sequencing input was gamma-delta T cells from blood. Receptors originate from a pool of human donors (malaria-infected and uninfected, not separated).

Only a few counts were recorded for this clone. With a far larger clone one base away, a read error is the likely cause. This same CDR3 is encoded by further DNA sequences in the sample. The chain joins TRGV9 to TRGJ1 or TRGJ2. Assignment of the J gene here rests on matching the DNA to germline, because TCRdb gives none. Losses at the gene ends were 4 bases for V and 11 bases for J; bases not matched to a gene: 8. The germline gives CDR1 GITISATS, CDR2 ISYDGTV (reference sequence). The length of the CDR3 is 11 residues. The CDR3 region is CALWEVPEKLF. In nucleotides, the CDR3 is TGTGCCTTGTGGGAAGTGCCCGAGAAACTCTTT.

At least ten counts were recorded for this clone. The genes are TRGV2 and TRGJ1 or TRGJ2. Germline assignment: CDR1 EGSNGY and CDR2 YDSYNSKV. V shed 9 bases, J shed 1 base, and the junction held 6 bases outside the gene matches. The CDR3 has 12 amino acids. CDR3 protein: CATGVNYYKKLF. The CDR3 bases are TGTGCCACCGGGGTTAATTATTATAAGAAACTCTTT.

This clone was seen more than once but under ten times. A far larger clone is only one base removed, so a read error is likely. The V and J genes are TRGV4 and TRGJ1 or TRGJ2. This CDR3 contains 11 residues. After removal of 12 bases from V and 7 bases from J, the junction contained 12 bases not matched to a gene. Germline V gene sequence: CDR1 EGSTGY, CDR2 YDSYTSSV. The DNA of the CDR3 is TGTGCCGTCCACCGGGACTATAAGAAACTCTTT. This encodes CAVHRDYKKLF.

In the case of this clone: TCRdb's protein, taken from a much larger clone, differs from this DNA's translation at residue 6, likely owing to a read error; the protein displayed comes from the DNA. This chain links TRGV9 with TRGJP2. Here the J gene came from matching the DNA to germline, since TCRdb omits it. Germline V gene sequence: CDR1 GITISATS, CDR2 ISYDGTV (reference sequence). J was trimmed by 7 bases and V by 2 bases; bases with no gene match: 10. The CDR3 has 15 amino acids. The CDR3 region has the DNA TGTGCCTTGTGGGAGGGAAAACGTAATGATTGGATCAAGACGTTT. Protein sequence: CALWEGKRNDWIKTF.

As for this clone: A far larger clone lies a single base away; this is likely a read error. It is unclear where the CDR3 begins or ends on the DNA, so no DNA is shown, and the CDR3 is as TCRdb lists it. This CDR3 is also generated by other DNA sequences in the sample. The V gene call reads TRGV2; no J gene was called. In germline, CDR1 is EGSNGY, CDR2 YDSYNSKV. The CDR3 numbers 32 amino acids, ends counted. The CDR3 is CATWDGPIGIRNSLAVEQHWLSQVSIGRIQHF.

In its sample, this clone was seen a few times. TCRdb's protein, taken from a much larger clone, differs from this DNA's translation at residue 4, likely owing to a read error; the protein displayed comes from the DNA. The chain combines TRGV9 with TRGJP. With V trimmed by 8 bases and J by 7 bases, 11 bases remained unmatched. Germline V gives CDR1 GITISATS, CDR2 ISYDGTV (reference sequence). CDR3 length: 16 amino acids. This CDR3 reads CALLAQGELGKKIKVF. CDR3 DNA: TGTGCCTTGTTGGCCCAAGGTGAGTTGGGCAAAAAAATCAAGGTATTT.

Ten or more counts support this clone. Only one base separates this from a far larger clonotype, so it likely reflects a read error. Different DNA sequences within this sample yield the same CDR3. The CDR3 here is CALWFPYYYKKLF. CDR3 DNA: TGTGCCCTGTGGTTCCCCTATTATTATAAGAAACTCTTT. This chain links TRGV9 with TRGJ1 or TRGJ2. TCRdb gives no J gene; it was assigned here by matching the DNA to germline. The germline V gene encodes CDR1 GITISATS and CDR2 ISYDGTV (reference sequence). There are 13 residues in the CDR3.

By share, this clone counts as large. The V call is TRGV9, the J call TRGJ1 or TRGJ2. The CDR3 is made up of 14 amino acids. The germline CDR1 and CDR2 sequences are GITISATS and ISYDGTV (reference sequence). V was clipped by 4 bases and J by 5 bases; unmatched bases: 11. The CDR3 region has the DNA TGTGCCTTGTGGGATCCCTCGGGGGATTATAAGAAACTCTTT. Translation: CALWDPSGDYKKLF.

This clone was seen a handful of times. The amino acid sequence in TCRdb belongs to a much larger clone and departs from this DNA's translation at residue 8, likely a sequencing read error; the sequence shown is translated from the DNA. Other DNA sequences in this specimen translate into the identical CDR3. The chain combines TRGV4 with TRGJ1 or TRGJ2. V shed 1 base and J 5 bases; nucleotides not matched to a gene: 5. The CDR3 spans 13 residues. Germline CDR1 reads EGSTGY; CDR2 reads YDSYTSSV. The CDR3 loop is CATWDGGDYKKLF. In nucleotides, the CDR3 is TGTGCCACCTGGGATGGTGGAGATTATAAGAAACTCTTT.

This clone was counted only a few times. TCRdb attributes to this sequence the protein of a much larger clone, which differs from the DNA translation at residue 4; a read error is likely, and the protein displayed is translated from the DNA. The chain is built from TRGV9 and TRGJ1 or TRGJ2. The J gene is absent in TCRdb and was assigned here via DNA matching to germline. CDR3 size: 11 residues. V lost 9 bases to trimming and J lost 7 bases; unmatched junction nucleotides: 9. The germline gives CDR1 GITISATS, CDR2 ISYDGTV (reference sequence). The CDR3, as DNA: TGTGCCTTGCGGAAAAGGTATAAGAAACTCTTT. Protein: CALRKRYKKLF.

In regard to this clone: A far larger clone lies a single base away; this is likely a read error. Other DNA sequences of this sample code for an identical CDR3. CDR3 DNA: TGTGCCACCTGGGACGGTGTTCTGAATTATTATAAAAAACTCTTT. It translates to CATWDGVLNYYKKLF. The V gene is listed as TRGV2; no J gene was called. The CDR3 loop spans 15 amino acids. The germline V gene encodes CDR1 EGSNGY and CDR2 YDSYNSKV.

This clone was observed many times. The amino acid sequence in TCRdb belongs to a much larger clone and departs from this DNA's translation at residue 13, likely a sequencing read error; the sequence shown is translated from the DNA. The chain couples TRGV9 to TRGJP. TCRdb does not report a J gene; here it was assigned by matching the DNA to germline references. Germline lookup yields CDR1 GITISATS and CDR2 ISYDGTV (reference sequence). This CDR3 comprises 17 residues. CDR3 sequence reads: CALWEVQVGLGKEIKVF. CDR3 nucleotides: TGTGCCTTGTGGGAGGTGCAAGTTGGGTTGGGCAAAGAAATCAAGGTATTT.

This clone was counted many times. TCRdb's entry gives the protein of a much larger clone, which mismatches this DNA's translation at residue 9, likely from a read error; the protein reported here is translated from the DNA. CDR3 nucleotides: TGTGCCACCTGGGATGGGCCTTGTAGGAAACTCTTT. Amino acids: CATWDGPCRKLF. This rearrangement joins TRGV4 to TRGJ1 or TRGJ2. No J gene is reported in TCRdb; it was inferred here by comparing the DNA with germline. Trimming at V came to 0 bases and at J to 12 bases, leaving 8 bases not matched to a gene. The CDR3 loop spans 12 amino acids. Per the germline V gene, CDR1 is EGSTGY and CDR2 is YDSYTSSV.

This clone was recorded many times. TCRdb's listed protein matches a much larger clone and diverges from this DNA's translation at residue 5, likely through a read error; the protein shown comes from the DNA. The chain combines TRGV3 with TRGJ1 or TRGJ2. Germline lookup yields CDR1 VTNTFY and CDR2 YDVSTARD (reference sequence). This CDR3 is built from 15 residues. CDR3 loop: CATWGRRDGDYKKLF. The CDR3 DNA reads as TGTGCCACCTGGGGCAGGCGTGATGGGGATTATAAGAAACTCTTT.

Worth noting for this clone: A far larger clone is one nucleotide away, so this likely arose from a read error. Other DNA sequences within the sample encode an identical CDR3. The chain combines TRGV9 with TRGJ1 or TRGJ2. The J gene is not listed in TCRdb, so it was assigned here from a DNA match to germline. This CDR3 has 11 amino acids. Germline CDR1 GITISATS, CDR2 ISYDGTV (reference sequence). Written as DNA, the CDR3 is TGTGCCTTATGGGAGGTGCCCGAGAAACTCTTT. Translated: CALWEVPEKLF.

This clone showed up many times. The protein given by TCRdb reflects a much larger clone and differs at residue 4 from this DNA's translation, likely from a read error; the protein shown is the DNA's translation. This rearrangement joins TRGV4 to TRGJ1 or TRGJ2. The J gene, left out of TCRdb, was set here by checking the DNA against germline. Looked up from germline, CDR1 is EGSTGY and CDR2 is YDSYTSSV. The CDR3 extends over 13 amino acids. Germline trimming cut 7 bases from V and 3 bases from J; bases unmatched to any gene: 9. The CDR3 reads CATCDRGYYKKLF. In DNA form, the CDR3 reads TGTGCCACCTGTGATAGAGGTTATTATAAGAAACTCTTT.

This clone was seen at least ten times. It differs at one base from a far larger clone, so likely a read error. The identical CDR3 is also encoded by other nucleotide sequences in the sample. The V and J genes are TRGV9 and TRGJP. TCRdb gives no J gene; it was assigned here by matching the DNA to germline. Germline-derived CDR1 and CDR2 are GITISATS and ISYDGTV (reference sequence). This CDR3 contains 16 residues. The chain's CDR3 is CALWGSKELGKKIKVF. DNA for the CDR3: TGTGCCTTGTGGGGCAGTAAAGAGTTAGGCAAAAAAATCAAGGTATTT.

This clone was observed many times. TCRdb's listed protein matches a much larger clone and diverges from this DNA's translation at residue 3, likely through a read error; the protein shown comes from the DNA. V is TRGV3 and J is TRGJ1 or TRGJ2. Germline V gives CDR1 VTNTFY, CDR2 YDVSTARD (reference sequence). The CDR3 length is 15 residues. The CDR3 DNA reads as TGTGCCGCCTGGGACAGGTCCCTTCTTTATTATAAGAAACTCTTT. It encodes CAAWDRSLLYYKKLF.

This clone was seen repeatedly, ten times or more. This DNA's translation and the protein TCRdb lists, from a much larger clone, do not match at residue 5, likely due to a read error; the protein shown is translated from the DNA. CDR3 in DNA: TGTGCCTTGTGGGTGGTGCCTTACGGTTATAAGAAACTCTTT. This codes for CALWVVPYGYKKLF. The chain uses TRGV9 and TRGJ1 or TRGJ2. Germline CDR1 is GITISATS and CDR2 is ISYDGTV (reference sequence). The CDR3 is 14 residues long.

There are a few counts of this clone. This sequence is one base from a far larger clone and is likely a read error. Other nucleotide sequences in the sample specify the same CDR3. V usage is TRGV8 and J usage is TRGJP2. TCRdb records no J gene; here it was assigned by comparing the DNA to germline. J gave up 5 bases and V 1 base, and 34 bases lay outside the gene matches. The germline gives CDR1 VENAVY, CDR2 YDSYNSRV. This CDR3 has 24 residues. The CDR3 loop reads CATWDRRIIKNRLDSLWSDWIKTF. The CDR3 nucleotides read TGTGCCACCTGGGATAGAAGGATTATTAAGAATCGGCTGGACTCCCTTTGGAGTGATTGGATCAAGACGTTT.

As to this clone: The protein recorded in TCRdb matches a much larger clone and deviates from this DNA's translation at residue 5, suggesting a read error; the protein here is obtained by translating the DNA. The J gene is TRGJ1 or TRGJ2, the V gene TRGV4. No J gene was available from TCRdb, and it was assigned here by a germline match of the DNA. The CDR3 totals 13 residues. Trimming cost V 6 bases and J 3 bases; bases outside gene matches: 8. Germline CDR1 EGSTGY, CDR2 YDSYTSSV. This chain's CDR3 is CATWNVAYYKKLF. The CDR3 DNA is TGTGCCACCTGGAATGTAGCTTATTATAAGAAACTCTTT.

A remark on this clone: The protein held in TCRdb is that of a much larger clone and does not match this DNA's translation at residue 5, likely because of a read error; the protein shown is translated from the DNA. For the CDR3, the DNA is TGTGCCTTGTGGGGGGTGCAAGGGGGTCGGTATAAGAAACTCTTT. It translates to CALWGVQGGRYKKLF. The chain recombines TRGV9 with TRGJ1 or TRGJ2. TCRdb is silent on the J gene; assignment here came from matching the DNA to germline. From germline, CDR1 is GITISATS and CDR2 ISYDGTV (reference sequence). The length of the CDR3 is 15 residues.

This clone was observed at least ten times. The TCRdb protein comes from a much larger clone and disagrees with this DNA's translation at residue 9, likely due to a read error; the protein given here is derived from the DNA. The V gene is TRGV8, the J gene TRGJ1 or TRGJ2. This CDR3 has 11 residues. Germline assignment: CDR1 VENAVY and CDR2 YDSYNSRV. CDR3 residues: CATWDKNKELF. CDR3 nucleotides: TGTGCCACCTGGGATAAGAATAAGGAACTCTTT.

This clone was seen more than once but under ten times. Given a far larger clone just one base away, this is likely a sequencing read error. Other nucleotide sequences in the sample specify the same CDR3. This chain's CDR3 is CALWEVLGYKKLF. The DNA of the CDR3 is TGTGCCTTGTGGGAGGTGCTGGGGTACAAGAAACTCTTT. The chain uses TRGV9 and TRGJ1 or TRGJ2. V lost 0 bases, J lost 10 bases, and 9 bases stayed unmatched. CDR1 GITISATS and CDR2 ISYDGTV come from the germline V gene (reference sequence). This CDR3 spans 13 amino acids.

This clone was detected many times. This likely reflects a read error, since a far larger clone is one base away. Other DNA sequences of this sample code for an identical CDR3. The chain combines TRGV9 with TRGJ1 or TRGJ2. As TCRdb names no J gene, one was assigned here on the basis of a DNA match to germline. The junction had 7 bases not matched to a gene; V was cut back by 2 bases and J by 3 bases. This CDR3 spans 14 amino acids. CDR1 is GITISATS, CDR2 ISYDGTV, per germline (reference sequence). The CDR3 loop reads CALWEAHPYYKKLF. Written as DNA, the CDR3 is TGTGCCTTGTGGGAGGCCCATCCTTATTATAAGAAACTCTTT.

This clone showed up many times. Translating this DNA gives a protein that differs at residue 8 from the TCRdb one, which belongs to a much larger clone; a read error is likely, and the protein shown is this translation. The chain joins TRGV9 to TRGJP. TCRdb carries no J gene annotation; the J gene was assigned here by matching the DNA with germline. V lost 2 bases to trimming and J lost 6 bases; unmatched junction nucleotides: 7. There are 17 residues in the CDR3. Germline V gene lookup returns CDR1 GITISATS and CDR2 ISYDGTV (reference sequence). The CDR3 DNA sequence: TGTGCCTTGTGGGAGGAGATACGAGAGTTGGGCAAAAAAATCAAGGTATTT. Translation: CALWEEIRELGKKIKVF.